Shown below are 2 T cell receptor beta chains from a single sample sequenced in a study of T cells after yellow fever vaccination. TCRdb independently ran MiXCR on the 5' RACE reads; one entry per CDR3 protein. The sample yields about 630,000 distinct CDR3 sequences, 10% to 15% seen once. Specimen: PBMCs, collected on the day of the yellow fever booster vaccination. The receptors stem from a man aged 25 to 40 who received the YFV17D yellow fever vaccine.

The rearrangement joins TRBV6-1 to TRBJ2-1, with TRBD2 identical over 9 bases. Per germline, CDR1 MNHNS and CDR2 SASEGT. J was trimmed by 0 bases and V by 5 bases; bases with no gene match: 14. The CDR3 sequence is 19 residues long. CDR3: CASSTAGGSSSGSYNEQFF. In DNA, the CDR3 is TGTGCCAGCAGTACAGCGGGAGGTTCTTCATCAGGCTCCTACAATGAGCAGTTCTTC.

The V and J genes are TRBV5-1 and TRBJ2-1, with TRBD2 identical over 12 bases. There are 15 residues in the CDR3. The V gene's germline CDR1 is SGHRS and CDR2 YFSETQ. V lost 3 bases, J lost 7 bases, and 5 bases stayed unmatched. The CDR3 DNA is TGCGCCAGCAGCTATTCTAGCGGGGGGGGGAATGAGCAGTTCTTC. It translates to CASSYSSGGGNEQFF.